This T cell receptor (beta chain) emerged from a study of T cell changes during pregnancy in multiple sclerosis. The CDR3 has 16 amino acids. Per the germline V gene, CDR1 is SGDLS and CDR2 is YYNGEE. With 7 bases clipped from V and 1 base from J, the junction kept 12 bases outside the gene matches. TCRdb's table, derived via immunoSEQ multiplex PCR, lists solely in-frame clones and lacks some. The sample contains 88,000 or so clones, 90% to 95% of which appear only once. The source was peripheral blood, collected before pregnancy. The TCR sequence derives from a female donor with multiple sclerosis, enrolled in a pregnancy study. The V and J genes are TRBV9 and TRBJ2-3, with 7 nucleotides matching TRBD2. The CDR3 loop is CASSPYPSGRTDTQYF. DNA for the CDR3: TGTGCCAGCTCGCCCTACCCTAGCGGACGCACAGATACGCAGTATTTT.